This TCR beta chain was identified during a study of CD8+CD57+ T cells in acquired aplastic anemia. Study-wide context: Mean yield of DNA from sorted CD4+ and CD8+ cells was roughly 3.1 ug. Sequencing produced an average of about 11 million reads per healthy donor for CD4+ cells.

The study's findings and limits: Levels of CD8+ Simpson's diversity were not significantly distinct in patients versus controls.

On this clonotype: Its antigen is unknown.

The germline CDR1 and CDR2 sequences are SGHTA and FQGNSA. The CDR3 contains 12 residues. Trimming cost V 6 bases and J 4 bases, with 9 bases left between them. Profiles of TCR beta VDJ and CDR3 were generated from a genomic DNA template. TCRdb analysed the reads with MiXCR anew, one entry per CDR3 protein. The repertoire holds 150,000 to 200,000 distinct CDR3 sequences, with just over 45% as singletons. The material sequenced was sorted CD4+, CD8+, or CD8+CD57+ T cells (not recorded which) from PBMCs. This TCR came from a human donor in good health. The genes are TRBV7-2 and TRBJ1-2; D is possibly TRBD1 (6 bases). CDR3 protein: CASRPQGYGYTF. As DNA, the CDR3 is TGTGCCAGCAGGCCACAGGGCTATGGCTACACCTTC.